This TCR beta chain was captured by sequencing in a study of CD8+CD57+ T cells in acquired aplastic anemia. In the study overall: Recorded DNA amounts for sorted CD4+ and CD8+ cells had an average of approximately 3 ug.

Patients chosen for sequencing had shown CD8+CD57+ cell expansion by flow cytometry. Diagnosis of severe acquired aplastic anemia applied to all patients. As concerns this clonotype: Its matching antigen is unknown. An end of the junction differs from the germline gene, which may be a read error.

Study-wide results and limits: Patients did not significantly differ from controls in CD8+ Simpson's diversity.

Genomic DNA acted as the template from which TCR beta VDJ combination and CDR3 sequence profiling were carried out. TCRdb reanalysed the reads using MiXCR and keeps one entry per CDR3 protein. The data hold more than 95,000 distinct CDR3 sequences, with over 30% observed a single time. Germline CDR1 and CDR2: SQVTM and ANQGSEA. The length of the CDR3 is 13 residues. The chain employs TRBV29-1 and TRBJ2-5; 7 nucleotides line up with TRBD2. Sequenced material: sorted CD4+, CD8+, or CD8+CD57+ T cells (not recorded which) from PBMCs. This receptor was taken from a human donor with aplastic anemia. CDR3 region: CSALTSSQKTQYF. The CDR3 coding sequence is TGCAGCGCCTTGACTAGCAGCCAAAAGACCCAGTACTTC.